The 20 T cell receptor beta chains below come from one sample, sequenced in a study of cytomegalovirus exposure and HLA in healthy donors. Clones were sequenced by immunoSEQ multiplex PCR, and TCRdb holds only the in-frame ones, with some missing. This table has fewer than 200,000 clones, about 86% appearing once. Sequencing input: PBMCs. Source of these receptors: a woman younger than 35 in good health and CMV-seronegative.

This clone was seen only once. J is TRBJ2-5 and V is TRBV5-6, with TRBD1 identical over 8 bases. The CDR3 sequence is 14 residues long. Germline V gene lookup returns CDR1 SGHDT and CDR2 YYEEEE. V was clipped by 4 bases and J by 6 bases; unmatched bases: 8. The CDR3 loop reads CASSPPTGVQTQYF. CDR3 in DNA: TGTGCCAGCAGCCCACCGACAGGGGTCCAGACCCAGTACTTC.

The chain is built from TRBV19 and TRBJ1-1; a weak D match, TRBD1 (5 bases). The V end lost 3 bases, the J end lost 4 bases, and 18 bases lay between the germline ends. The CDR3 is made up of 16 amino acids. Per the germline V gene, CDR1 is LNHDA and CDR2 is SQIVND (reference sequence). CDR3 DNA sequence: TGTGCCAGTAGTATTCGCGTTTGGGGCAGGTTCACTGAAGCTTTCTTT. Protein sequence: CASSIRVWGRFTEAFF.

The CDR3 sequence: CASVYRTSSYEQYF. In DNA form, the CDR3 reads TGTGCCAGCGTGTACAGAACCAGCTCCTACGAGCAGTACTTC. V and J are TRBV21-1 and TRBJ2-7; the table assigns TRBD1, which was not confirmed against the DNA. TRBV21-1 is a pseudogene segment. The CDR3 spans 14 residues.

The gene calls are TRBV13 and TRBJ2-1, with TRBD1 as a possible D gene (6 bases). Trimming took off 2 bases at V and 5 bases at J, with 16 bases between the two ends. The germline gives CDR1 PRHDT, CDR2 FYEKMQ (reference sequence). The CDR3 is made up of 16 amino acids. The CDR3 DNA reads as TGTGCCAGCAGCTTATTACGCGGACAGACTAACAATGAGCAGTTCTTC. Its translation: CASSLLRGQTNNEQFF.

The V and J genes are TRBV18 and TRBJ1-1; 8 bases agree with TRBD1. CDR3 length equals 17 residues. The germline CDR1 and CDR2 sequences are KGHSH and LQKENI. The V and J ends lost 4 bases and 3 bases, in that order; junction bases with no gene match: 13. The CDR3 DNA sequence: TGTGCCAGCTCACACTTCAGGGGGCGGGACGCCTACACTGAAGCTTTCTTT. Translated: CASSHFRGRDAYTEAFF.

The rearrangement links TRBV28 to TRBJ2-1; D gene unclear. From germline, CDR1 is MDHEN and CDR2 SYDVKM. The V and J ends lost 2 bases and 4 bases respectively, with 6 bases between them. CDR3 length: 13 residues. CDR3 in DNA: TGTGCCAGCAGTTTAGCTGAGTACAATGAGCAGTTCTTC. It translates to CASSLAEYNEQFF. Full variable domain (remainder filled in from reference TRBV28 and TRBJ2-1): DVKVTQSSRYLVKRTGEKVFLECVQDMDHENMFWYRQDPGLGLRLIYFSYDVKMKEKGDIPEGYSVSREKKERFSLILESASTNQTSMYLCASSLAEYNEQFFGPGTRLTVL.

The chain is built from TRBV30 and TRBJ2-5, with D perhaps matching TRBD1 (7 bases). The V gene lost 5 bases and the J gene lost 1 base, with 20 bases spanning the gap. Looked up from germline, CDR1 is GTSNPN and CDR2 is SVGIG (reference sequence). The length of the CDR3 is 16 residues. Here the CDR3 DNA reads TGTGCCTGGGGGGGCAAGGGGGCGGGGCCCCAAGAGACCCAGTACTTC. As protein: CAWGGKGAGPQETQYF.

The chain links TRBV7-2 to TRBJ2-7; 7 nucleotides match TRBD1. Germline-derived CDR1 and CDR2 are SGHTA and FQGNSA. J gave up 0 bases and V 6 bases, and 8 bases lay outside the gene matches. This CDR3 has 15 residues. The CDR3 region is CASRDRTGDSYEQYF. CDR3 coding DNA: TGTGCCAGCAGAGATCGGACAGGAGACTCCTACGAGCAGTACTTC.

The chain recombines TRBV20-1 with TRBJ1-5; 8 bases are a match to TRBD1. CDR3 length: 11 residues. With 5 bases clipped from V and 7 bases from J, the junction kept 1 base outside the gene matches. Germline loops: CDR1 DFQATT, CDR2 SNEGSKA (reference sequence). The chain's CDR3 is CSAGQGQPQHF. The CDR3 DNA is TGCAGTGCTGGACAGGGACAGCCCCAGCATTTT.

The CDR3 DNA reads TGTGCCAGCAGCTCCGGACAGTTCTCGGGTGGAAACACCATATATTTT. Translated, it gives CASSSGQFSGGNTIYF. The rearrangement joins TRBV14 to TRBJ1-3; a weak D match, TRBD1 (6 bases). Trimming removed 5 bases at V and 3 bases at J, with 17 bases between. This CDR3 is built from 16 residues. Germline values: CDR1 SGHDN, CDR2 FVKESK.

This chain connects TRBV29-1 to TRBJ2-7, with TRBD2 matching over 11 bases. Germline CDR1 and CDR2: SQVTM and ANQGSEA. CDR3 length equals 16 residues. V lost 4 bases and J lost 0; bases outside the gene matches: 8. This CDR3 is CSVGLAGGVHSYEQYF. In nucleotides, the CDR3 is TGCAGCGTTGGGCTAGCGGGAGGCGTACACTCCTACGAGCAGTACTTC.

This chain joins TRBV14 and TRBJ2-7; 8 bases agree with TRBD2. Germline V gene sequence: CDR1 SGHDN, CDR2 FVKESK. This CDR3 is 16 amino acids long. J gave up 1 base and V 4 bases, and 9 bases lay outside the gene matches. Here the CDR3 reads CASSRLAGAYSYEQYF. The CDR3 DNA reads TGTGCCAGCAGCCGCCTAGCGGGTGCCTATTCCTACGAGCAGTACTTC.

This clone was detected a few times. The chain couples TRBV6-5 to TRBJ2-7; the match to TRBD1 covers 7 bases. Germline V CDR1 and CDR2: MNHEY, SVGAGI. There are 11 residues in the CDR3. V was pared by 7 bases and J by 4 bases, with 1 base of the junction left unmatched. In DNA form, the CDR3 reads TGTGCCAGCACAGGGGGTTACGAGCAGTACTTC. Encoded protein: CASTGGYEQYF.

The chain links TRBV27 to TRBJ2-1, with no clear D. The CDR3 has 15 amino acids. The V end was cut by 2 bases, the J end by 0 bases, with 8 bases between. CDR1 MNHEY and CDR2 SMNVEV come from the germline V gene (reference sequence). The CDR3 reads CASSLERSSYNEQFF. CDR3 DNA: TGTGCCAGCAGTTTAGAGCGAAGCTCCTACAATGAGCAGTTCTTC.

This sequence joins TRBV12-5 and TRBJ1-1, with D possibly being TRBD1 (5 bases). Germline CDR1 and CDR2: LGHNT and FRNRAP. V lost 5 bases and J 4 bases, leaving 11 bases between the germline ends. CDR3 length: 13 residues. The CDR3 reads CASGTGQFTEAFF. The CDR3 bases are TGTGCTAGTGGTACCGGACAATTCACTGAAGCTTTCTTT.

The rearrangement joins TRBV4-2 to TRBJ1-1, with D tentatively TRBD1 (6 bases). Germline CDR1 LGHNA, CDR2 YNFKEQ. V was cut by 4 bases and J by 5 bases, with 14 bases left in between. The CDR3 has 14 residues. CDR3 DNA: TGTGCCAGCAGCCGTTACAGGGCGAAAACTGAAGCTTTCTTT. Its translation is CASSRYRAKTEAFF.

The rearrangement joins TRBV7-3 to TRBJ1-2; 10 nucleotides align to TRBD1. The CDR3 is made up of 14 amino acids. Per germline, CDR1 SGHTA and CDR2 FQGTGA. V was pared by 6 bases and J by 4 bases, with 5 bases of the junction left unmatched. The CDR3 region is CASSYGQGVYGYTF. The CDR3 coding sequence is TGTGCCAGCAGTTACGGACAGGGGGTCTATGGCTACACCTTC.

The rearrangement uses TRBV4-2 and TRBJ2-4; D might be TRBD2 (6 bases). CDR1 and CDR2 (germline): LGHNA, YNFKEQ. CDR3 length equals 17 residues. V was clipped by 1 base and J by 1 base, with 14 bases between them. The CDR3 reads CASSQGRSGVAKNIQYF. In DNA, the CDR3 is TGTGCCAGCAGCCAAGGACGTTCGGGAGTTGCCAAAAACATTCAGTACTTC.

The chain couples TRBV5-6 to TRBJ2-1; 11 bases map to TRBD2. Losses at the gene ends were 2 bases for V and 7 bases for J; bases not matched to a gene: 8. The CDR3 has 16 amino acids. Germline assignment: CDR1 SGHDT and CDR2 YYEEEE. The CDR3 DNA reads TGTGCCAGCAGCTTTGGCACGGGACTAGCGGCGAATGAGCAGTTCTTC. Translated: CASSFGTGLAANEQFF. Together with reference TRBV5-6 and TRBJ2-1, the CDR3 gives the full variable domain: DAGVTQSPTHLIKTRGQQVTLRCSPKSGHDTVSWYQQALGQGPQFIFQYYEEEERQRGNFPDRFSGHQFPNYSSELNVNALLLGDSALYLCASSFGTGLAANEQFFGPGTRLTVL.

The chain employs TRBV2 and TRBJ2-1, with unresolved D. CDR1 is SNHLY, CDR2 FYNNEI, per germline. The CDR3 is 13 residues long. Trimming took 2 bases from V and 4 from J, leaving 6 bases between them. The CDR3 region has the DNA TGTGCCAGCAGTGAACCAGCGTACAATGAGCAGTTCTTC. Translated: CASSEPAYNEQFF. Full variable domain (outside the CDR3, taken from reference TRBV2 and TRBJ2-1): EPEVTQTPSHQVTQMGQEVILRCVPISNHLYFYWYRQILGQKVEFLVSFYNNEISEKSEIFDDQFSVERPDGSNFTLKIRSTKLEDSAMYFCASSEPAYNEQFFGPGTRLTVL.